These 3 T cell receptor beta chains were sequenced from one sample in a study of shared clonotypes between healthy human individuals. Profiled with immunoSEQ multiplex PCR; TCRdb holds only in-frame clones, not every one. Of about 2,500,000 clones in the sample, around nine tenths were seen once. The sequenced material came from naive CD4+ T cells sorted from blood. The subset: CD45RA+ positively selected. The receptors come from a man aged 18 to 30 in good health.

The rearrangement uses TRBV7-9 and TRBJ1-2, with unresolved D. CDR1 is SEHNR and CDR2 is FQNEAQ in the germline V gene (reference sequence). CDR3 length: 16 amino acids. V dropped 2 bases and J dropped 3 bases, with 16 bases sitting between them. The CDR3 spells CASSLSPGRGDYGYTF. The DNA for the CDR3 is TGTGCCAGCAGCTTATCTCCCGGCCGCGGGGACTATGGCTACACCTTC.

To note about this clone: Other DNA sequences in this sample translate to the same CDR3. The chain carries TRBV2 and TRBJ2-4; no firm D call. Trimming left V 4 bases short and J 0 bases short, with 4 bases between. The CDR3 totals 13 residues. CDR1 and CDR2 from the germline V gene are SNHLY and FYNNEI. The CDR3 DNA reads TGTGCCAGCAGTGGAGTAGCCAAAAACATTCAGTACTTC. Its protein product is CASSGVAKNIQYF.

CDR3 residues: CSARWSNEQFF. DNA for the CDR3: TGCAGTGCTAGATGGAGCAATGAGCAGTTCTTC. This chain joins TRBV20-1 and TRBJ2-1; D gene uncertain. Deletions cut 2 bases from V and 6 bases from J, with 5 bases between. The length of the CDR3 is 11 residues. Germline-derived CDR1 and CDR2 are DFQATT and SNEGSKA (reference sequence).